The text below deals with one T cell receptor beta chain. The record originates from a study of cytomegalovirus exposure and HLA in healthy donors. Primers for the PCR totalled 60 Vbeta and 13 Jbeta. Only in-frame clones appear in the TCRdb table, and some are missing; sequencing was by immunoSEQ multiplex PCR. The profile covers around 130,000 clones, with 70% to 85% appearing a single time and roughly 3% taken by the ten largest. When sampled, the donors appeared nominally healthy, though they likely had unrecorded immune exposures. The source is a man aged 45-65 years in good health and CMV-seronegative. Source material: PBMCs.

The CDR3 reads CASSLQGVGGYTF. CDR3 nucleotides: TGCGCCAGCAGCCTTCAAGGGGTTGGCGGCTACACCTTC. The V call is TRBV5-1, the J call TRBJ1-2; TRBD1 is a possible D gene (5 bases). The V gene's germline CDR1 is SGHRS and CDR2 YFSETQ. The CDR3 covers 13 residues. The V end was cut by 4 bases, the J end by 8 bases, with 15 bases between.